This TCR beta chain emerged from a study of OX40 agonist ivuxolimab in advanced cancers. Background on the study: Ivuxolimab, which patients received intravenously every 2 weeks, was dosed at 0.01 to 10 mg/kg. Patients receiving dose escalation had hepatocellular carcinoma, melanoma, renal cell or head and neck cancer.

Germline assignment: CDR1 SNHLY and CDR2 FYNNEI. V was trimmed by 1 base and J by 11 bases, leaving 18 bases between them. The CDR3 has 14 residues. Prior autoimmune disease or systemic immunosuppression barred patients. Regarding the study as a whole: The study found that CD8+ T cells averaged more expanded clones than CD4+.

With regard to this clone: Its antigen is as yet unknown.

The repertoire was sequenced with immunoSEQ multiplex PCR; TCRdb's copy has only in-frame clones and lacks some. The repertoire has about 94,000 clones, about nine tenths of them found once; the top ten carry around 0.28%. The gene calls are TRBV2 and TRBJ2-7; D is possibly TRBD1 (5 bases). The starting material was CD4+ or CD8+ T cells sorted from blood, obtained in a trial of the OX40 agonist ivuxolimab. This clonotype originated in an adult with an advanced solid tumor such as melanoma, head and neck, liver or kidney cancer. The CDR3 reads CASSEERLRVLEYF. CDR3 bases: TGTGCCAGCAGTGAAGAAAGACTCAGGGTACTTGAGTACTTC.